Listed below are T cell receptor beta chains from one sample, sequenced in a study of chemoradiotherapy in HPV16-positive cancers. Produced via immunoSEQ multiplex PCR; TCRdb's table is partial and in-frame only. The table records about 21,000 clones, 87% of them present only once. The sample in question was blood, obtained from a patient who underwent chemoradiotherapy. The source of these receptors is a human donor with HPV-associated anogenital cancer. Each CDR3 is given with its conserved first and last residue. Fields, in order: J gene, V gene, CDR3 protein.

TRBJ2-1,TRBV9,CASSVGGVFGEQFF
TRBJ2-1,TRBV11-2,CASSLAGGLYNEQFF
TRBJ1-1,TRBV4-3,CASSQDTGKSEAFF
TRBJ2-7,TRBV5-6,CASRTWVAGGYEQYF
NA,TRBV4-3,CASSQDRLGEQYF
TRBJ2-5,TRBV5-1,CASSFGAGSGETQYF
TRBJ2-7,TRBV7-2,CASSRTGRTGGDEQYF
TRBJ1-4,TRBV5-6,CASSLSVGGLGEKLFF
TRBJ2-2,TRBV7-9,CASSFGDRGTGELFF
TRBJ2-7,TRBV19,CASFAFNTYEQYF
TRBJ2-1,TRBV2,CASSGSRGDYNEQFF
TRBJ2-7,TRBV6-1,CASSGLGDGFYEQYF
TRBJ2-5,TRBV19,CASSIAGLAGGETQYF
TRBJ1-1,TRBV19,CASNDRGRAEAFF
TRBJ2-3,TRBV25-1,CASGGLAATDTQYF
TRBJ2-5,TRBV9,CASSVFGGARETQYF
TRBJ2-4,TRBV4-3,CASRAGTGIENIQYF
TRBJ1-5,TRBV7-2,CASSLGDVGQPQHF
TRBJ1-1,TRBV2,CASSGAASGTEAFF
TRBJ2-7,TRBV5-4,CASSLGQGGSYEQYF
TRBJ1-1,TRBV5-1,CASSSRTGGMNTEAFF
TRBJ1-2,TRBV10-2,CASSEGLNYGYTF
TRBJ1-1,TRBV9,CASSARTKMNTEAFF
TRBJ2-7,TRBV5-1,CASSLGQGAIEQYF
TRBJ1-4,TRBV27,CAAPGEGKNEKLFF
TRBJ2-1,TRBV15,CATHRGGSSYNEQFF
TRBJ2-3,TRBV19,CASRIAGFADTQYF
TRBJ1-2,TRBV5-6,CASSYRGFSGYTF
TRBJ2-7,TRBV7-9,CASSPALAGVHEQYF
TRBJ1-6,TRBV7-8,CASSTRQDSPLHF
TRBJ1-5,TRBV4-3,CASSQDRALGGQPQHF
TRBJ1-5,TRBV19,CASLDRGIGQPQHF
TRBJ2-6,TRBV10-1,CASSGRTGSGANVLTF
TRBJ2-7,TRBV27,CASSLSGQGSYEQYF
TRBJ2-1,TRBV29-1,CSGGLAGPNEQFF
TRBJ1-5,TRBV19,CASTRTGWVNQPQHF
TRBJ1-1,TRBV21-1,CASSKGRRVNTEAFF
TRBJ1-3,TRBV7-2,CASSFGGYGNTIYF
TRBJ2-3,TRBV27,CASSPWTSVSTDTQYF
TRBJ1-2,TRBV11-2,CASSDGWDNYGYTF
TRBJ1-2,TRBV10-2,CASRGQGVPDYGYTF
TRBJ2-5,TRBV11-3,CASEAGGKQETQYF
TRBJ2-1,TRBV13,CATRGYGEQFF
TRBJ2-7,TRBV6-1,CASSEGWAEPSYEQYF
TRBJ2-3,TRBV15,CATSRDGPGTSGSTDTQYF